What follows describes a single T cell receptor beta chain. The antigen remains unidentified. The PCR had 60 Vbeta and 13 Jbeta primers. This table comes from immunoSEQ multiplex PCR, and its TCRdb copy is limited to in-frame clones, with some not included. The sample contains 130,000 to 150,000 clones, about 80% of which appear only once. This sample is part of a study of cytomegalovirus exposure and HLA in healthy donors. Study-level background: Samples from HLA-typed donors yielded some 85 million unique TCRs in an early data release.

The CDR3 spans 13 residues. Germline V gene sequence: CDR1 SGHTA, CDR2 FQGNSA. Deletions cut 8 bases from V and 1 base from J, with 11 bases between. Findings of the study overall: Reportedly, cytomegalovirus status was diagnosed with high sensitivity and specificity.

The sequenced material came from PBMCs. The genes are TRBV7-2 and TRBJ2-5; D unclear. The receptor's source is a man aged 25 to 40 in good health and CMV-seropositive. This CDR3 reads CASFDSGQETQYF. The CDR3 bases are TGTGCCAGCTTTGACTCGGGCCAAGAGACCCAGTACTTC.